The 29 T cell receptor beta chains listed next were all sequenced from one sample in a study of shared clonotypes between healthy human individuals. Generated by immunoSEQ multiplex PCR, the TCRdb table keeps only in-frame clones and is missing some. Of hundreds of thousands of clones in the sample, less than 80% were seen once. Sequencing was carried out using memory CD4+ T cells sorted from blood. Subset here: CD45RA-negative fraction. The origin of the receptors is a woman between 25 and 40 years old in good health.

The rearrangement links TRBV5-8 to TRBJ2-3; D might be TRBD1 (5 bases). The CDR3 is 16 residues long. Trimming cost V 1 base and J 0 bases, with 12 bases left between them. Germline loops: CDR1 SGHTS, CDR2 YDEGEE. The CDR3: CASSLLQVLSTDTQYF. CDR3 DNA sequence: TGTGCCAGCAGCTTGTTACAGGTCCTGAGCACAGATACGCAGTATTTT. Supplemented by reference TRBV5-8 and TRBJ2-3, the full variable domain reads EAGVTQSPTHLIKTRGQQATLRCSPISGHTSVYWYQQALGLGLQFLLWYDEGEERNRGNFPPRFSGRQFPNYSSELNVNALELEDSALYLCASSLLQVLSTDTQYFGPGTRLTVL.

This clone turned up a few times. The chain joins TRBV10-2 to TRBJ2-1; 16 bases align to TRBD2. This CDR3 has 17 residues. V trimming: 4 bases; J trimming: 7 bases; junction bases outside the gene matches: 7. Germline V gene sequence: CDR1 WSHSY, CDR2 SAAADI. The CDR3 DNA reads TGCGCCAGCAGTGGGGTACCGGGACTAGCGGGAGGGAATGAGCAGTTCTTC. It specifies CASSGVPGLAGGNEQFF.

The V and J genes are TRBV18 and TRBJ2-7; 9 bases agree with TRBD1. The V segment lost 3 bases and the J segment 3 bases; nucleotides outside the gene matches: 6. From germline, CDR1 is KGHSH and CDR2 LQKENI. This CDR3 comprises 15 residues. This CDR3 is CASSPVRTGDYEQYF. CDR3 bases: TGTGCCAGCTCACCTGTAAGGACAGGGGACTACGAGCAGTACTTC.

This clone was picked up many times. The chain has TRBV6-1 and TRBJ2-1; 8 positions agree with TRBD2. Per germline, CDR1 MNHNS and CDR2 SASEGT. This CDR3 spans 14 amino acids. Trimming at V came to 4 bases and at J to 8 bases, leaving 7 bases not matched to a gene. CDR3 loop: CASSASGSIYEQFF. The CDR3 DNA sequence: TGTGCCAGCAGTGCAAGCGGGAGTATATATGAGCAGTTCTTC.

The chain employs TRBV30 and TRBJ1-1, with D uncertain. V was clipped by 2 bases and J by 7 bases, with 11 bases between them. Germline V gene data show CDR1 as GTSNPN and CDR2 as SVGIG (reference sequence). The CDR3 is 12 residues long. The CDR3 is CAWSRHASEAFF. The CDR3 DNA is TGTGCCTGGAGTCGACATGCGAGTGAAGCTTTCTTT.

The V call is TRBV28, the J call TRBJ1-4; D remains ambiguous. The CDR3 runs 15 residues. V dropped 0 bases and J dropped 0 bases, with 5 bases sitting between them. Germline V gene sequence: CDR1 MDHEN, CDR2 SYDVKM. The CDR3 DNA sequence: TGTGCCAGCAGTTTATGGTCAGCAACTAATGAAAAACTGTTTTTT. Translating it yields CASSLWSATNEKLFF.

The CDR3 bases are TGTGCCACCCGACAGGGTACCAAAAACATTCAGTACTTC. Its protein is CATRQGTKNIQYF. V and J are TRBV19 and TRBJ2-4; 7 bases are shared with TRBD1. Germline CDR1 and CDR2: LNHDA and SQIVND (reference sequence). The CDR3 sequence is 13 residues long. With V trimmed by 10 bases and J by 2 bases, 5 bases remained unmatched.

This clone was found a few times. The chain recombines TRBV6-5 with TRBJ2-7; 7 nucleotides line up with TRBD1. Germline V gives CDR1 MNHEY, CDR2 SVGAGI. The CDR3 totals 12 residues. V gave up 6 bases and J gave up 5 bases; unmatched junction bases: 4. In DNA, the CDR3 is TGTGCCAGCAGATCCACAGGGGACGAGCAGTACTTC. Its translation is CASRSTGDEQYF.

This chain joins TRBV28 and TRBJ2-5; D might be TRBD1 (6 bases). The CDR3 length is 16 residues. Germline V CDR1 and CDR2: MDHEN, SYDVKM. The V and J ends lost 6 bases and 0 bases respectively, with 17 bases between them. Written as DNA, the CDR3 is TGTGCCAGCAGCCGCCTGGGGGCCGGGGACCAAGAGACCCAGTACTTC. As protein: CASSRLGAGDQETQYF.

The V call is TRBV6-1, the J call TRBJ2-5; 7 bases fit TRBD1. Germline V gives CDR1 MNHNS, CDR2 SASEGT. CDR3 length: 17 amino acids. Germline trimming cut 2 bases from V and 0 bases from J; bases unmatched to any gene: 9. This chain's CDR3 is CASSERDSREYQETQYF. Here the CDR3 DNA reads TGTGCCAGCAGTGAACGGGACAGCAGGGAGTACCAAGAGACCCAGTACTTC.

The chain couples TRBV19 to TRBJ2-2; 11 nucleotides line up with TRBD2. Trimming took 2 bases from V and 1 from J; bases not matched to a gene: 9. This CDR3 is built from 19 residues. The germline V gene has CDR1 LNHDA and CDR2 SQIVND (reference sequence). CDR3 in DNA: TGTGCCAGTAGTATATCGGGGACTAGCGGCCTGGGGAACACCGGGGAGCTGTTTTTT. Its protein is CASSISGTSGLGNTGELFF. The full variable domain, in which reference TRBV19 and TRBJ2-2 provide the parts outside the CDR3, is DGGITQSPKYLFRKEGQNVTLSCEQNLNHDAMYWYRQDPGQGLRLIYYSQIVNDFQKGDIAEGYSVSREKKESFPLTVTSAQKNPTAFYLCASSISGTSGLGNTGELFFGEGSRLTVL.

The rearrangement joins TRBV9 to TRBJ1-5, with TRBD1 as a possible D gene (5 bases). Looked up from germline, CDR1 is SGDLS and CDR2 is YYNGEE. The CDR3 consists of 15 residues. Trimming removed 2 bases from V and 4 bases from J, with 13 bases in between. The CDR3, as DNA: TGTGCCAGCAGCGTTGGGACTTCGGTAAATCAGCCCCAGCATTTT. Residues: CASSVGTSVNQPQHF. The full variable domain, in which reference TRBV9 and TRBJ1-5 provide the parts outside the CDR3, is DSGVTQTPKHLITATGQRVTLRCSPRSGDLSVYWYQQSLDQGLQFLIQYYNGEERAKGNILERFSAQQFPDLHSELNLSSLELGDSALYFCASSVGTSVNQPQHFGDGTRLSIL.

This clone was picked up one time. J is TRBJ2-7 and V is TRBV30; TRBD1 might be the D (5 bases). V was cut by 6 bases and J by 4 bases, with 10 bases left in between. The CDR3 runs 11 residues. Germline loops: CDR1 GTSNPN, CDR2 SVGIG (reference sequence). CDR3 loop: CACGQGYEQYF. As DNA, the CDR3 is TGTGCCTGCGGTCAGGGTTACGAGCAGTACTTC.

The chain is built from TRBV7-3 and TRBJ2-2; 9 bases are shared with TRBD2. There are 17 residues in the CDR3. The J segment lost 4 bases and the V segment lost 5 bases, leaving 11 bases of the junction unmatched. Germline V gives CDR1 SGHTA, CDR2 FQGTGA. Written as DNA, the CDR3 is TGTGCCAGCAGCCCCTCGGCGGGAGGGCAGGTCACCGGGGAGCTGTTTTTT. Translated, it gives CASSPSAGGQVTGELFF.

V and J are TRBV27 and TRBJ2-7; 11 nucleotides match TRBD1. Germline CDR1 and CDR2: MNHEY and SMNVEV (reference sequence). V was pared by 4 bases and J by 6 bases, with 8 bases of the junction left unmatched. This CDR3 comprises 15 residues. Written as DNA, the CDR3 is TGTGCCAGCAGTTCGCCCGGGACAGGGGGAATCGAGCAGTACTTC. Translated, it gives CASSSPGTGGIEQYF.

The gene calls are TRBV5-1 and TRBJ2-2; 10 nucleotides match TRBD1. The CDR3 contains 16 residues. CDR1 is SGHRS and CDR2 is YFSETQ in the germline V gene. V was clipped by 2 bases and J by 0 bases; unmatched bases: 1. CDR3 region: CASSFGTGANTGELFF. CDR3 DNA: TGCGCCAGCAGCTTCGGGACAGGGGCGAACACCGGGGAGCTGTTTTTT.

A few counts support this clone. The chain links TRBV15 to TRBJ1-4; 8 positions match TRBD1. Germline CDR1 is LNHNV and CDR2 is YYDKDF (reference sequence). This CDR3 is 14 amino acids long. Trimming took 5 bases from V and 4 from J; bases not matched to a gene: 3. The chain's CDR3 is CATSGQGYNEKLFF. In DNA, the CDR3 is TGTGCCACCAGCGGACAGGGTTATAATGAAAAACTGTTTTTT.

To note about this clone: Other nucleotide sequences from this sample produce the same CDR3. The rearrangement links TRBV7-2 to TRBJ2-5; D uncertain. The ends were cut back, 5 bases at V and 2 bases at J, with 12 bases in the middle. Germline V gene sequence: CDR1 SGHTA, CDR2 FQGNSA. The CDR3 contains 14 residues. The CDR3 region has the DNA TGTGCCAGCAGCCCCGGTCAGGCACAAGAGACCCAGTACTTC. It yields the protein CASSPGQAQETQYF.

This clone was seen a handful of times. The chain is built from TRBV6-4 and TRBJ1-2; D perhaps matches TRBD1 (5 bases). V lost 10 bases to trimming and J lost 3 bases, with 12 bases between them. CDR1 and CDR2 from the germline V gene are MRHNA and SNTAGT. The CDR3 loop spans 12 amino acids. CDR3 in amino acids: CATRRGDYGYTF. The CDR3 DNA sequence: TGTGCCACCCGTCGGGGGGACTATGGCTACACCTTC.

This clone came up once. V usage is TRBV7-6 and J usage is TRBJ2-7; 9 bases are a match to TRBD2. The CDR3 consists of 14 residues. Germline-derived CDR1 and CDR2 are SGHVS and FNYEAQ. Trimming took 1 base from V and 3 from J; bases not matched to a gene: 1. CDR3 amino acids: CASSLVSGSYEQYF. As DNA, the CDR3 is TGTGCCAGCAGCTTAGTTAGCGGGAGCTACGAGCAGTACTTC.

This clone has just one count. The J gene is TRBJ1-1, the V gene TRBV28; a possible D gene is TRBD1 (5 bases). Germline V CDR1 and CDR2: MDHEN, SYDVKM. The CDR3 is 14 amino acids. V was cut by 5 bases and J by 6 bases, with 16 bases left in between. The CDR3 region is CASSTPTVRAEAFF. CDR3 nucleotide sequence: TGTGCCAGCAGTACCCCGACAGTGCGCGCTGAAGCTTTCTTT.

The chain links TRBV4-2 to TRBJ2-3, with D maybe TRBD2 (6 bases). CDR1 is LGHNA, CDR2 YNFKEQ, per germline. The CDR3 is made up of 14 amino acids. Trimming removed 4 bases from V and 2 bases from J, with 10 bases in between. Here the CDR3 DNA reads TGTGCCAGCAGCCTTAGCGGCTTCACAGATACGCAGTATTTT. The encoded protein is CASSLSGFTDTQYF.

This clone was recorded at least ten times. The sample has other DNA sequences that encode this CDR3 too. V gene TRBV7-2 combines with J gene TRBJ2-7; 9 bases are a match to TRBD2. This CDR3 comprises 15 residues. The junction had 5 bases not matched to a gene; V was cut back by 1 base and J by 4 bases. Germline CDR1 and CDR2: SGHTA and FQGNSA. CDR3 region: CASSLGAGGPYEQYF. In DNA form, the CDR3 reads TGTGCCAGCAGCTTAGGTGCGGGAGGGCCGTACGAGCAGTACTTC.

This clone has ten or more counts. The chain employs TRBV5-4 and TRBJ2-7, with 8 bases lining up with TRBD2. The CDR3 covers 17 residues. V dropped 0 bases and J dropped 6; count of bases not matched to a gene: 14. CDR1 and CDR2 (germline): SGHNT, YYREEE (reference sequence). The CDR3: CASSLVSGTPAGVEQYF. DNA for the CDR3: TGTGCCAGCAGCTTGGTTAGCGGGACACCCGCGGGCGTCGAGCAGTACTTC.

This chain uses TRBV7-6 with TRBJ2-1, with TRBD2 matching 7 bases. This CDR3 is built from 17 residues. The J segment lost 6 bases and the V segment lost 2 bases, leaving 13 bases of the junction unmatched. The germline gives CDR1 SGHVS, CDR2 FNYEAQ. CDR3 loop: CASSLRPLATTGNEQFF. CDR3 DNA: TGTGCCAGCAGCTTAAGACCACTAGCGACTACGGGCAATGAGCAGTTCTTC.

This clone was seen just once. Here the CDR3 reads CASSLVSGVNNQPQHF. CDR3 sequence (DNA): TGTGCCAGCAGCTTAGTATCTGGGGTGAACAATCAGCCCCAGCATTTT. This chain uses TRBV7-2 with TRBJ1-5; D is unresolved. Germline values: CDR1 SGHTA, CDR2 FQGNSA. Trimming removed 1 base at V and 3 bases at J, with 13 bases between. CDR3 length: 16 amino acids.

V is TRBV7-9 and J is TRBJ2-3; D perhaps matches TRBD2 (5 bases). The CDR3 covers 15 residues. Germline V gene lookup returns CDR1 SEHNR and CDR2 FQNEAQ (reference sequence). The V end lost 3 bases, the J end lost 3 bases, and 13 bases lay between the germline ends. The CDR3 coding sequence is TGTGCCAGCAGCTTGTTGAGGGCCCAAACAGATACGCAGTATTTT. Protein: CASSLLRAQTDTQYF.

With regard to this clone: This may arise from a read error, as a much more abundant clone is one base away. The chain is built from TRBV6-6 and TRBJ1-1; 7 bases fit TRBD1. Unmatched junction bases numbered 2, after V lost 6 bases and J lost 1 base. The CDR3 spans 13 residues. The germline V gene has CDR1 MNHNY and CDR2 SVGAGI (reference sequence). CDR3 sequence (DNA): TGTGCCAGCAGCCGACAGGGGAACACTGAAGCTTTCTTT. Translation: CASSRQGNTEAFF.

The sample holds many counts of this clone. The V gene is TRBV6-1, the J gene TRBJ2-2; 13 bases match TRBD2. Germline lookup yields CDR1 MNHNS and CDR2 SASEGT. The V segment lost 1 base and the J segment 9 bases; nucleotides outside the gene matches: 2. This CDR3 region has 15 residues. For the CDR3, the DNA is TGTGCCAGCAGTGAAGGGACTAGCGGGAGACGGGAGCTGTTTTTT. Residues: CASSEGTSGRRELFF.